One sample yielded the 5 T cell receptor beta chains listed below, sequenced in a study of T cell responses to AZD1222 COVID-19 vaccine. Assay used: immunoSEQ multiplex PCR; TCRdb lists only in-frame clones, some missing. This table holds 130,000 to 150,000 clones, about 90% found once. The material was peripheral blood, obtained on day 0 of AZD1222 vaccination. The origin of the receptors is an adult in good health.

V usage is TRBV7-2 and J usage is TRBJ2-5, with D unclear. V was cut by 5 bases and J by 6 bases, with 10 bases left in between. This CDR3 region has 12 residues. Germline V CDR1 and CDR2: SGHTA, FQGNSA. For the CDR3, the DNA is TGTGCCAGCAGCCCCGATTTCCAGACCCAGTACTTC. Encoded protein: CASSPDFQTQYF.

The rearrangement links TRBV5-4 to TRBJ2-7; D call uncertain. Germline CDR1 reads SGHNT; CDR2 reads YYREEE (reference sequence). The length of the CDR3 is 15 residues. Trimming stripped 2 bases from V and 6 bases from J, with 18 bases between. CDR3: CASSFDRGPGSEQYF. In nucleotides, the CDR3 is TGTGCCAGCAGCTTTGATAGAGGACCAGGCTCCGAGCAGTACTTC.

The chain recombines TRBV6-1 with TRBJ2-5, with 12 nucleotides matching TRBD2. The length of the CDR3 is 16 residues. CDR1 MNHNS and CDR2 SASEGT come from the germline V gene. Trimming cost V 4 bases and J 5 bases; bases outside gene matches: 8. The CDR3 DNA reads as TGTGCCAGCAGTGTACCGACTAGCGGGAGCGGGGAGACCCAGTACTTC. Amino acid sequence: CASSVPTSGSGETQYF.

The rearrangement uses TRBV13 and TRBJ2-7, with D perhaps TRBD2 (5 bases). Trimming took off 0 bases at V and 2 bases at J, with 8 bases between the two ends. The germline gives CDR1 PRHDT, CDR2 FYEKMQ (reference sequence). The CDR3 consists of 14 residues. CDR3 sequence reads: CASSLGRRAYEQYF. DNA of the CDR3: TGTGCCAGCAGCTTAGGCCGGCGGGCCTACGAGCAGTACTTC.

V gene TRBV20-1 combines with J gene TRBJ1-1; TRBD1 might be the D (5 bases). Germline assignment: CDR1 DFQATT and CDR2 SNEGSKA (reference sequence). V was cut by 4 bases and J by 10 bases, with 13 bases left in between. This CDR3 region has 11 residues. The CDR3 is CSAKRTGGAFF. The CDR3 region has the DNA TGCAGTGCTAAAAGGACCGGGGGAGCTTTCTTT.